This T cell receptor beta chain was observed in a study of blood T cell repertoires in COVID-19. Turning to the study itself: Acute and convalescent COVID-19 samples came from the United States, Italy and Spain. PBMCs, B-cell-depleted T cells, or T cells provided the cDNA or gDNA that made up the material.

The repertoire was sequenced with immunoSEQ multiplex PCR; TCRdb's copy has only in-frame clones and lacks some. The sample lists approximately 100,000 clones, roughly 76% occurring once. CDR1 is SEHNR and CDR2 is FQNEAQ in the germline V gene (reference sequence). J gave up 7 bases and V 3 bases, and 6 bases lay outside the gene matches. The CDR3 extends over 14 amino acids. V usage is TRBV7-9 and J usage is TRBJ2-1, with 7 bases identical to TRBD1. The sequence was collected from a human donor in a cohort sampled during active COVID-19. The sample consisted of peripheral blood. The CDR3 is CASSLIEGANEQFF. The DNA of the CDR3 is TGTGCCAGCAGCTTGATCGAGGGGGCAAATGAGCAGTTCTTC.